The 8 T cell receptor beta chains below come from one sample, sequenced in a study of blood T cell repertoires in COVID-19. The data were produced by immunoSEQ multiplex PCR, yet TCRdb's version contains in-frame clones alone and is incomplete. The profile covers around 200,000 clones, with 70% to 90% appearing a single time and about 9.1% taken by the ten largest. The specimen was peripheral blood. The receptor source for this set is a woman of 80 years or more with acute or convalescent COVID-19.

The rearrangement joins TRBV2 to TRBJ1-1; D perhaps matches TRBD1 (6 bases). The CDR3 length is 15 residues. Looked up from germline, CDR1 is SNHLY and CDR2 is FYNNEI. The V end was cut by 3 bases, the J end by 2 bases, with 13 bases between. CDR3 DNA: TGTGCCAGCAGTGAGGGACACGGGGCAAACACTGAAGCTTTCTTT. Protein sequence: CASSEGHGANTEAFF.

The chain joins TRBV30 to TRBJ1-5, with D maybe TRBD1 (5 bases). The CDR3 sequence is 14 residues long. From germline, CDR1 is GTSNPN and CDR2 SVGIG (reference sequence). Trimming took 2 bases from V and 5 from J, leaving 13 bases between them. The chain's CDR3 is CAWSSTRGYQPQHF. Here the CDR3 DNA reads TGTGCCTGGAGTTCCACCCGGGGGTATCAGCCCCAGCATTTT.

The CDR3 DNA sequence: TGTGCCAGCACCCCTGCGGATAGCGGGAGGTTTTCCCGGTTCTTC. Residues: CASTPADSGRFSRFF. The chain employs TRBV5-8 and TRBJ2-1, with 10 bases aligning to TRBD2. The CDR3 runs to 15 residues. V lost 6 bases to trimming and J lost 15 bases; unmatched junction nucleotides: 18. From germline, CDR1 is SGHTS and CDR2 YDEGEE.

The gene calls are TRBV6-5 and TRBJ1-2; D is undetermined. CDR1 and CDR2 (germline): MNHEY, SVGAGI. Trimming shortened V by 8 bases and J by 5 bases, and 21 bases separated the two germline ends. The CDR3 is made up of 15 amino acids. The CDR3 DNA follows: TGTGCCAGCTGGGCAGCGACTAATCTTGGGTATGGCTACACCTTC. Translated: CASWAATNLGYGYTF.

The rearrangement uses TRBV30 and TRBJ1-2, with TRBD1 matching over 7 bases. The junction had 6 bases not matched to a gene; V was cut back by 3 bases and J by 8 bases. The length of the CDR3 is 12 residues. Germline CDR1 and CDR2: GTSNPN and SVGIG (reference sequence). The CDR3 nucleotides are TGTGCCTGGAGGGGACAGTTCTTCGGCTACACCTTC. Amino acids: CAWRGQFFGYTF.

V is TRBV7-2 and J is TRBJ1-2; TRBD1 agrees at 7 bases. The CDR3 has 15 residues. J was trimmed by 8 bases and V by 4 bases; bases with no gene match: 13. Germline-derived CDR1 and CDR2 are SGHTA and FQGNSA. The CDR3, as DNA: TGTGCCAGCAGCTCCAGGGGGGCTACGATGACCGGCTACACCTTC. Translated: CASSSRGATMTGYTF.

In this sample, this clone turned up once. The gene calls are TRBV4-1 and TRBJ2-3; D gene unclear. Trimming cost V 2 bases and J 2 bases, with 14 bases left between them. This CDR3 comprises 16 residues. Germline values: CDR1 MGHRA, CDR2 YSYEKL. In DNA form, the CDR3 reads TGCGCCAGCAGCCAAAGTGCGCTAGGCCTCACAGATACGCAGTATTTT. Its translation: CASSQSALGLTDTQYF.

This clone was observed a single time. This chain uses TRBV15 with TRBJ1-2; a weak D match, TRBD1 (6 bases). The CDR3 spans 15 residues. From germline, CDR1 is LNHNV and CDR2 YYDKDF (reference sequence). Trimming shortened V by 1 base and J by 1 base, and 10 bases separated the two germline ends. In DNA, the CDR3 is TGTGCCACCAGCAGAGGAGGGGACATTAACTATGGCTACACCTTC. Protein: CATSRGGDINYGYTF.